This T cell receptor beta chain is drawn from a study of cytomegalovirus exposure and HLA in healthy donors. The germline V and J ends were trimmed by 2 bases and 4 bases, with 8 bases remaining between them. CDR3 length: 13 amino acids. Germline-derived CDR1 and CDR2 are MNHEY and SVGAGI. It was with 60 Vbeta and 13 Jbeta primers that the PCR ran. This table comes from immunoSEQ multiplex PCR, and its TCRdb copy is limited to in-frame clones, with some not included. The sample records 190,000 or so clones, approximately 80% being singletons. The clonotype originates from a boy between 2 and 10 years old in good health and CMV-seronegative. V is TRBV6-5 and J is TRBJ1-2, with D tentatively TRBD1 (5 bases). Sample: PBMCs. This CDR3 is CASSYTRAYGYTF. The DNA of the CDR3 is TGTGCCAGCAGTTACACCAGGGCCTATGGCTACACCTTC.